This T cell receptor (beta chain) was retrieved from a study of blood T cell repertoires in COVID-19. At the level of the study: The United States, Italy and Spain provided the acute and convalescent COVID-19 samples. Sources were T cells, B-cell-depleted T cells, or PBMCs; the material itself was cDNA or gDNA.

Original analysis: The assay estimated nucleated cells by amplifying reference gene primers. Generated by immunoSEQ multiplex PCR, the TCRdb table keeps only in-frame clones and is missing some. D and trimming were read from the DNA, whereas the V and J calls and clone size are those reported in that table. The sample lists some 160,000 clones, 80% to 90% occurring once. Trimming cost V 5 bases and J 7 bases; bases outside gene matches: 9. The germline gives CDR1 SGHRS, CDR2 YFSETQ. This CDR3 has 13 amino acids. Sequencing was done on a sample of peripheral blood. The sequence was collected from a man in his fifties or sixties with acute or convalescent COVID-19. J is TRBJ2-7 and V is TRBV5-1; TRBD1 matches at 7 bases. CDR3 sequence reads: CASRRDSVWEQYF. CDR3 DNA: TGCGCCAGCAGAAGGGACAGCGTTTGGGAGCAGTACTTC.